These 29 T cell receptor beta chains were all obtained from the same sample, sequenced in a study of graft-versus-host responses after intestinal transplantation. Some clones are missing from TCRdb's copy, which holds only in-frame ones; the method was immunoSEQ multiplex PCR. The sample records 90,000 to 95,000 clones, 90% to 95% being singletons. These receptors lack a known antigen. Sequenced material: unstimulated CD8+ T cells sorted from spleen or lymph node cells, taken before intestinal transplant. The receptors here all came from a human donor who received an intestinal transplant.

CDR3 coding DNA: TGTGCCAGTCGGTTTAACTATGGCTACACCTTC. Protein product: CASRFNYGYTF. The rearrangement uses TRBV19 and TRBJ1-2; D remains unclear. The CDR3 length is 11 residues. Trimming removed 8 bases from V and 1 base from J, with 5 bases in between. Looked up from germline, CDR1 is LNHDA and CDR2 is SQIVND (reference sequence).

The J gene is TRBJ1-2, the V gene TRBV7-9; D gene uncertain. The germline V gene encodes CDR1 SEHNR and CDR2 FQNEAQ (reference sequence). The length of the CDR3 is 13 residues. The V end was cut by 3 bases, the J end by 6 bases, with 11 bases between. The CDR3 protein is CASSFSGEDGYTF. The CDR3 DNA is TGTGCCAGCAGCTTCTCCGGAGAGGATGGCTACACCTTC.

CDR3 protein: CASSPRASLVTEAFF. The CDR3 region has the DNA TGTGCCAGTAGTCCGAGGGCCTCCCTGGTGACTGAAGCTTTCTTT. The chain is built from TRBV19 and TRBJ1-1, with D unresolved. V shed 5 bases and J shed 5 bases, with 18 bases lying between them. Germline assignment: CDR1 LNHDA and CDR2 SQIVND (reference sequence). This CDR3 is 15 amino acids long.

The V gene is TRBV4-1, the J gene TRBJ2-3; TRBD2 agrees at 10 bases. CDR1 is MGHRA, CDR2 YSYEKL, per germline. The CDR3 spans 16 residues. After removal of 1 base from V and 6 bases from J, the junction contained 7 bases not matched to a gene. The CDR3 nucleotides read TGCGCCAGCAGCCAAGGAGCGGGGGGGCTTCCCGATACGCAGTATTTT. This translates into CASSQGAGGLPDTQYF.

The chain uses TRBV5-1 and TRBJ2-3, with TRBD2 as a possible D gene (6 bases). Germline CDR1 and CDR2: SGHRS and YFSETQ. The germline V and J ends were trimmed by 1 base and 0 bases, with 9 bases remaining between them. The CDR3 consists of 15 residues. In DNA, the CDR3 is TGCGCCAGCAGCTTGATCGGGAGTAGCACAGATACGCAGTATTTT. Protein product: CASSLIGSSTDTQYF.

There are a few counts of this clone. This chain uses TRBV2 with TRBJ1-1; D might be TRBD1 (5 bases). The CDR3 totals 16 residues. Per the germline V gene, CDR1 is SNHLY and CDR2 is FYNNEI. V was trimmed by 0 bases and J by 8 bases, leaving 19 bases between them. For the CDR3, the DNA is TGTGCCAGCAGTGAAGCCCTTCTGTGGCCCCAGGGAGAAGCTTTCTTT. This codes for CASSEALLWPQGEAFF. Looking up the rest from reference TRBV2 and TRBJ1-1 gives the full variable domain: EPEVTQTPSHQVTQMGQEVILRCVPISNHLYFYWYRQILGQKVEFLVSFYNNEISEKSEIFDDQFSVERPDGSNFTLKIRSTKLEDSAMYFCASSEALLWPQGEAFFGQGTRLTVV.

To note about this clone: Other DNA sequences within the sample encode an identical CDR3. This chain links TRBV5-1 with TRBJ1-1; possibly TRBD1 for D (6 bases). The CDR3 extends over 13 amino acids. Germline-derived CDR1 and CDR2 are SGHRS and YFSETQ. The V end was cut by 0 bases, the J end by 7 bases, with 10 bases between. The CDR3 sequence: CASSLVRTDEAFF. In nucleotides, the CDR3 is TGCGCCAGCAGCTTGGTCCGGACAGATGAAGCTTTCTTT.

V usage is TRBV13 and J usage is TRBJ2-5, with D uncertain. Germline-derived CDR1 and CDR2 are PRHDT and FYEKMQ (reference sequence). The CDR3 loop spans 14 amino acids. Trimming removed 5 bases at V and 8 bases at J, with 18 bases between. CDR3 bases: TGTGCCAGCAGCGCCCGCAGTGAACAAATTACCCAGTACTTC. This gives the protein CASSARSEQITQYF.

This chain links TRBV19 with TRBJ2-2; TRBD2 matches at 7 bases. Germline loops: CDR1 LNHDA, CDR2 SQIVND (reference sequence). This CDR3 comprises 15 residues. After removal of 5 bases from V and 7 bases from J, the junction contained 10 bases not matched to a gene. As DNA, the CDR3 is TGTGCCAGTAGTCCCAGAGGGCTAGCGGACGGGGAGCTGTTTTTT. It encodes CASSPRGLADGELFF.

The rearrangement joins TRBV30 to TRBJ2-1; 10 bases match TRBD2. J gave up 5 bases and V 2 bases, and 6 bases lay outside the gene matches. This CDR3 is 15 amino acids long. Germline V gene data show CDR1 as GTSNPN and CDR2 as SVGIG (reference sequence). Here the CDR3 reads CAWSPSGGGHNEQFF. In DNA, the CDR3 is TGTGCCTGGAGTCCCAGCGGGGGGGGCCACAATGAGCAGTTCTTC. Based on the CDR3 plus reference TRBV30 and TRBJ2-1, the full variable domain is SQTIHQWPATLVQPVGSPLSLECTVEGTSNPNLYWYRQAAGRGLQLLFYSVGIGQISSEVPQNLSASRPQDRQFILSSKKLLLSDSGFYLCAWSPSGGGHNEQFFGPGTRLTVL.

DNA of the CDR3: TGTGCCAGCAGCTTAGCTAGCGGGAGTAGCAATGAGCAGTTCTTC. Its protein is CASSLASGSSNEQFF. The genes are TRBV7-7 and TRBJ2-1; TRBD2 matches at 9 bases. This CDR3 is built from 15 residues. The germline CDR1 and CDR2 sequences are SSHAT and FNYEAQ (reference sequence). With V trimmed by 0 bases and J by 6 bases, 3 bases remained unmatched.

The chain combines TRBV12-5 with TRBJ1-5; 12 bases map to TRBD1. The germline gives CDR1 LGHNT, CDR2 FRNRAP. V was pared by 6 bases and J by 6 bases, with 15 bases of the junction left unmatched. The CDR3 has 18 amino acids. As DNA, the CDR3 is TGTGCTAGTGGCGCCGGGACAGGGGGCGCGGAAATGGGTCAGCCCCAGCATTTT. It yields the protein CASGAGTGGAEMGQPQHF.

The DNA for the CDR3 is TGCGCCAGCAGCCAAGAGAGCGGGAGGGCCTGGGATACGCAGTATTTT. It yields the protein CASSQESGRAWDTQYF. The V and J genes are TRBV4-1 and TRBJ2-3; 10 bases are shared with TRBD2. In germline, CDR1 is MGHRA, CDR2 YSYEKL. This CDR3 has 16 residues. With 0 bases clipped from V and 6 bases from J, the junction kept 6 bases outside the gene matches.

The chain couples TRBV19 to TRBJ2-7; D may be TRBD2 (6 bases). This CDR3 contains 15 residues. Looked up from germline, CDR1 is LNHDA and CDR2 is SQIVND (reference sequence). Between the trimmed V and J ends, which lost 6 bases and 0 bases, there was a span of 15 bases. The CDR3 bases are TGTGCCAGTAGCTACGGGGCGGGACTCTCCTACGAGCAGTACTTC. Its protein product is CASSYGAGLSYEQYF.

The CDR3 DNA is TGTGCCAGCAGCATCGGACCGGGAAGCTCCTACGAGCAGTACTTC. Protein product: CASSIGPGSSYEQYF. The V and J genes are TRBV11-1 and TRBJ2-7; D is possibly TRBD2 (5 bases). V was trimmed by 5 bases and J by 0 bases, leaving 14 bases between them. CDR1 and CDR2 (germline): SGHAT, FQDESV (reference sequence). This CDR3 region has 15 residues.

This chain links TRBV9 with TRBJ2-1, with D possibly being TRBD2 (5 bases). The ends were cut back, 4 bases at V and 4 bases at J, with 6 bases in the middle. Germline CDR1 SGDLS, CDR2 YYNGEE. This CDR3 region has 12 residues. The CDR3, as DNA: TGTGCCAGCAGCCCGGGATACAATGAGCAGTTCTTC. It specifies CASSPGYNEQFF.

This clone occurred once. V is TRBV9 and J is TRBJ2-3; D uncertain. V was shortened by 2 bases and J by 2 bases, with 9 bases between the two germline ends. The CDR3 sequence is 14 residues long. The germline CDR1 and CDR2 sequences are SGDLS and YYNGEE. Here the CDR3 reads CASSVYSTTDTQYF. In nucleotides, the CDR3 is TGTGCCAGCAGCGTCTACAGCACCACAGATACGCAGTATTTT.

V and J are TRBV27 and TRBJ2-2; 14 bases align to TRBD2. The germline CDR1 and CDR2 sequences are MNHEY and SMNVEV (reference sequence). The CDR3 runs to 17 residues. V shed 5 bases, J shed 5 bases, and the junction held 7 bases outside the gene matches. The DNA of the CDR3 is TGTGCCAGCAGTCCGGGACTAGCGGGAGATCGTACCGGGGAGCTGTTTTTT. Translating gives CASSPGLAGDRTGELFF.

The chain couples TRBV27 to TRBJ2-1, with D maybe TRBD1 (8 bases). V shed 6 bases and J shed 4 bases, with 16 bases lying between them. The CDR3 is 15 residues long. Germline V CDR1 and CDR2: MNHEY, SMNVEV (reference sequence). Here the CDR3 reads CASSPTGEGYNEQFF. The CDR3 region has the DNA TGTGCCAGCAGCCCGACAGGGGAGGGGTACAATGAGCAGTTCTTC.

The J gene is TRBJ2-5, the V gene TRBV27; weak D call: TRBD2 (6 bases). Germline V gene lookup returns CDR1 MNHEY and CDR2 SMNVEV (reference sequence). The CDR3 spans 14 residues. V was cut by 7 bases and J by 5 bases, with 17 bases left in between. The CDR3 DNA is TGTGCCAGCAAGGGCGGGGTTTCTTCGGAGACCCAGTACTTC. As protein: CASKGGVSSETQYF.

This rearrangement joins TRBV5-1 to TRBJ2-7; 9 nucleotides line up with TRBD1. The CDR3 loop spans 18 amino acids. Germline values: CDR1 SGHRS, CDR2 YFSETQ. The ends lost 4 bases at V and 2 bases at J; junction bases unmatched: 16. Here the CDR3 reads CASSQEVRDRDPTYEQYF. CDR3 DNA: TGCGCCAGCAGCCAGGAGGTCCGGGACAGGGACCCCACCTACGAGCAGTACTTC.

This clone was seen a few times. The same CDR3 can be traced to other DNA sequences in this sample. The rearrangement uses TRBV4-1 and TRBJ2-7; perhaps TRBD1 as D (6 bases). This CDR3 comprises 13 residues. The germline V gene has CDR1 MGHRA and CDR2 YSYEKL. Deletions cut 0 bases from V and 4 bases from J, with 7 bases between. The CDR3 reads CASSQDRGYEQYF. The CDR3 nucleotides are TGCGCCAGCAGCCAAGACAGGGGTTACGAGCAGTACTTC.

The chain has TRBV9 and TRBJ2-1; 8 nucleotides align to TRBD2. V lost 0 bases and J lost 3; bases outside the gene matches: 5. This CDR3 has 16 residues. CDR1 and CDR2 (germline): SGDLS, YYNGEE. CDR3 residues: CASSVVVAGSYNEQFF. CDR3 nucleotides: TGTGCCAGCAGCGTAGTAGTAGCGGGGAGCTACAATGAGCAGTTCTTC.

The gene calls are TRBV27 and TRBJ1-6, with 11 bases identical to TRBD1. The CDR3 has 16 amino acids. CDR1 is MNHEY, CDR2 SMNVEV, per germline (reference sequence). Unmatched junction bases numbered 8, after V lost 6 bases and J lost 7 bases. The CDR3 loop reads CASSLDRGRINSPLHF. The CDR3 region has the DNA TGTGCCAGCAGCCTGGACAGGGGGCGTATAAATTCACCCCTCCACTTT.

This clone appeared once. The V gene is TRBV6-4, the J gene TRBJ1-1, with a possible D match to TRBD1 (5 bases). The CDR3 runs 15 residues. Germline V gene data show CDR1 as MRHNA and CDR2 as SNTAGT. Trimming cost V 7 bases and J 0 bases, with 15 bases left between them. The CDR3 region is CASKEGVLMNTEAFF. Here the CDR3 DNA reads TGTGCCAGCAAGGAAGGGGTGCTAATGAACACTGAAGCTTTCTTT.

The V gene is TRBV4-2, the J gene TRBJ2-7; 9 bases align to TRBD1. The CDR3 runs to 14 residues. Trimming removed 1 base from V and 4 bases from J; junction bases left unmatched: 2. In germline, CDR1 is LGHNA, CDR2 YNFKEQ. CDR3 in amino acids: CASSQVTGGYEQYF. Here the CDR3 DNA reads TGTGCCAGCAGCCAAGTGACAGGGGGGTACGAGCAGTACTTC.

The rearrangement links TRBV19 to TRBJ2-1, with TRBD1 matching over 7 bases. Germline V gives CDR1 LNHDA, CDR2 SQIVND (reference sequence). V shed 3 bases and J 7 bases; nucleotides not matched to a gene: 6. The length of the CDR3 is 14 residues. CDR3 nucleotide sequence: TGTGCCAGTAGTATGTGGGACAGCCCTAATGAGCAGTTCTTC. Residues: CASSMWDSPNEQFF.

The CDR3 is CASSVPSGYGYTF. In nucleotides, the CDR3 is TGTGCCAGTAGTGTCCCCAGCGGCTATGGCTACACCTTC. This chain links TRBV19 with TRBJ1-2; D uncertain. The ends were cut back, 5 bases at V and 4 bases at J, with 11 bases in the middle. Germline CDR1 reads LNHDA; CDR2 reads SQIVND (reference sequence). This CDR3 contains 13 residues. The full variable domain, its missing parts supplied by reference TRBV19 and TRBJ1-2, is DGGITQSPKYLFRKEGQNVTLSCEQNLNHDAMYWYRQDPGQGLRLIYYSQIVNDFQKGDIAEGYSVSREKKESFPLTVTSAQKNPTAFYLCASSVPSGYGYTFGSGTRLTVV.

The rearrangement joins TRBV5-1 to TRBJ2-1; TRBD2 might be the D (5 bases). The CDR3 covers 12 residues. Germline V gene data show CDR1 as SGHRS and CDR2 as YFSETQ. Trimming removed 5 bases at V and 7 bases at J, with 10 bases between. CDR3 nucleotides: TGCGCCAGCAGATCCTCGGGGAATGAGCAGTTCTTC. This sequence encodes CASRSSGNEQFF.